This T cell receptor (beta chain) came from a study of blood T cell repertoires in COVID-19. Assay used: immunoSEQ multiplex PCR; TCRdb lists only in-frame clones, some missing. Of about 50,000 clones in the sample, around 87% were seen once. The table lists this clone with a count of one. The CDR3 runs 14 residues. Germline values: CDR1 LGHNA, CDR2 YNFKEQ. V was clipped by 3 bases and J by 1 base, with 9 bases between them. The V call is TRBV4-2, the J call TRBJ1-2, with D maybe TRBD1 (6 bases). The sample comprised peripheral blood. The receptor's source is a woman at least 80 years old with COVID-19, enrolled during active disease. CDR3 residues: CASSQAQGNYGYTF. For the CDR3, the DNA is TGTGCCAGCAGCCAGGCACAGGGTAACTATGGCTACACCTTC.